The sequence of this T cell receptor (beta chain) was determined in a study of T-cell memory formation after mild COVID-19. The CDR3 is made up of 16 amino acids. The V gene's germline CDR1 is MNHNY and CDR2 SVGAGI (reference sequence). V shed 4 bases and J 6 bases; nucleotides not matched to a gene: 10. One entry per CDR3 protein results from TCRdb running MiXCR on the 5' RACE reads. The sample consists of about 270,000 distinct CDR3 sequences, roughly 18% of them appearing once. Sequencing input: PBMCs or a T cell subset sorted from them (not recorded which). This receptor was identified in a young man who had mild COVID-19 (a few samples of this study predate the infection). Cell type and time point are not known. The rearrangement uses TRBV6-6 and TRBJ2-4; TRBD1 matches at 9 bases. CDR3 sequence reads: CASSSHTGGNGNIQYF. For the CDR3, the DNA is TGTGCCAGCAGTTCCCACACAGGGGGCAACGGAAACATTCAGTACTTC.